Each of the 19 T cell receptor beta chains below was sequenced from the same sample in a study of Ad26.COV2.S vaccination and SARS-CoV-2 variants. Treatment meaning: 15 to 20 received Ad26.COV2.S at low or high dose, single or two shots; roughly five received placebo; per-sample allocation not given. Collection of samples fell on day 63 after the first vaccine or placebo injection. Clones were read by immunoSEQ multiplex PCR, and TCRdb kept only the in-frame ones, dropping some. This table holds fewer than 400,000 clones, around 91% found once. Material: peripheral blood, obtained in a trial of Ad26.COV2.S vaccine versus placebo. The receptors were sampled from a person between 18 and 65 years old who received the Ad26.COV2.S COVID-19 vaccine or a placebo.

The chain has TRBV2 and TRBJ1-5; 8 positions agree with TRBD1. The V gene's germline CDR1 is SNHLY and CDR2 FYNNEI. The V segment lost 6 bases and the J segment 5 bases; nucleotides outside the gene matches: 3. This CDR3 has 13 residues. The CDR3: CASSQGADQPQHF. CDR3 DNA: TGTGCCAGCAGCCAGGGGGCGGATCAGCCCCAGCATTTT.

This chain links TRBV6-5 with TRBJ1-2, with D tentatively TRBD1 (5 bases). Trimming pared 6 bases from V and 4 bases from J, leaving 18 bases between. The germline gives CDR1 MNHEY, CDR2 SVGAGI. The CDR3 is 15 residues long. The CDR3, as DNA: TGTGCCAGCAGCTTATCAGGGCGGGGGTTCTATGGCTACACCTTC. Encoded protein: CASSLSGRGFYGYTF.

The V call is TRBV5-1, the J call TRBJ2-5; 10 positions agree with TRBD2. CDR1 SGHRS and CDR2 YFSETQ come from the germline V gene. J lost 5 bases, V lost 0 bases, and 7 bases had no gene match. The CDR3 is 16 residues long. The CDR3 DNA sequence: TGCGCCAGCAGCTTGGGGCGGAAGACTAGCGGGGAGACCCAGTACTTC. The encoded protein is CASSLGRKTSGETQYF.

In DNA, the CDR3 is TGTGCCAGCAGCTTTAGAGCGGGAGGGAAGGAGACCCAGTACTTC. It codes for CASSFRAGGKETQYF. The chain joins TRBV5-6 to TRBJ2-5; 10 bases fit TRBD2. Unmatched junction bases numbered 6, after V lost 2 bases and J lost 5 bases. Per the germline V gene, CDR1 is SGHDT and CDR2 is YYEEEE. The CDR3 is 15 amino acids.

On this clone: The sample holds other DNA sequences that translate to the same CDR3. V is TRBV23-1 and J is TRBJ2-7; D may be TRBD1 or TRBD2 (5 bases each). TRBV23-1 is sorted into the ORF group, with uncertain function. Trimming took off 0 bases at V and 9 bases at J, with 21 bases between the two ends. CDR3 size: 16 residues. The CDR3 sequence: CASSQSRDGELTAQYF. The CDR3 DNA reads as TGCGCCAGCAGTCAATCCCGGGACGGCGAACTCACGGCGCAGTACTTC.

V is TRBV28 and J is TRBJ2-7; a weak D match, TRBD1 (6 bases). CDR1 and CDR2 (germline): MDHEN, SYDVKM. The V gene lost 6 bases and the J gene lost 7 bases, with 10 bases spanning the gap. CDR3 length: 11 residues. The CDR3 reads CASRGHLEQYF. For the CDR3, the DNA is TGTGCCAGCAGGGGACACCTGGAGCAGTACTTC. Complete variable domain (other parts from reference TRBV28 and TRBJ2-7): DVKVTQSSRYLVKRTGEKVFLECVQDMDHENMFWYRQDPGLGLRLIYFSYDVKMKEKGDIPEGYSVSREKKERFSLILESASTNQTSMYLCASRGHLEQYFGPGTRLTVT.

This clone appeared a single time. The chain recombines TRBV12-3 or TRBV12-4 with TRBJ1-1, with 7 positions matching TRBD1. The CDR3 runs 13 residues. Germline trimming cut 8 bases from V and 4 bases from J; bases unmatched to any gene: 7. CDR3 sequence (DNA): TGTGCCAGCCGCAGGGGGTTGAGCACTGAAGCTTTCTTT. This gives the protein CASRRGLSTEAFF.

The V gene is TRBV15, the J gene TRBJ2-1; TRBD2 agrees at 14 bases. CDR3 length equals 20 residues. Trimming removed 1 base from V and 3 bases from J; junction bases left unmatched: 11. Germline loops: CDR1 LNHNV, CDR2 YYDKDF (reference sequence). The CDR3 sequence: CATSRARVTSGRANYNEQFF. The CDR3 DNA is TGTGCCACCAGCAGAGCGAGGGTGACTAGCGGGAGGGCCAACTACAATGAGCAGTTCTTC.

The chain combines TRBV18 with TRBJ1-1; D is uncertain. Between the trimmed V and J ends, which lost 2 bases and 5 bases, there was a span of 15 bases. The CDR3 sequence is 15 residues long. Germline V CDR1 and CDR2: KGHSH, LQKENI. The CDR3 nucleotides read TGTGCCAGCTCACCAGGGTCTACGGTTGGGACTGAAGCTTTCTTT. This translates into CASSPGSTVGTEAFF. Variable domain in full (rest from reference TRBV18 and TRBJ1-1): NAGVMQNPRHLVRRRGQEARLRCSPMKGHSHVYWYRQLPEEGLKFMVYLQKENIIDESGMPKERFSAEFPKEGPSILRIQQVVRGDSAAYFCASSPGSTVGTEAFFGQGTRLTVV.

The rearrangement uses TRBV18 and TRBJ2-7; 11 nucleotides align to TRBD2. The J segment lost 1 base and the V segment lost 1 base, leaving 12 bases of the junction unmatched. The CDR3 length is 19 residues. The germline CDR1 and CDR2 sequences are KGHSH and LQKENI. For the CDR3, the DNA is TGTGCCAGCTCACCACTCCGACTAGCGGGACCGGTTGTTTCCTACGAGCAGTACTTC. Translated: CASSPLRLAGPVVSYEQYF.

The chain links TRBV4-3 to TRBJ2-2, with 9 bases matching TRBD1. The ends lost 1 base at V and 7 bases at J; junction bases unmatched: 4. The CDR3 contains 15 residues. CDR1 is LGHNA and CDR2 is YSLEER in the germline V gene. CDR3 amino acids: CASSQGTGVVGELFF. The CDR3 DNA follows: TGCGCCAGCAGCCAAGGGACAGGGGTTGTCGGGGAGCTGTTTTTT.

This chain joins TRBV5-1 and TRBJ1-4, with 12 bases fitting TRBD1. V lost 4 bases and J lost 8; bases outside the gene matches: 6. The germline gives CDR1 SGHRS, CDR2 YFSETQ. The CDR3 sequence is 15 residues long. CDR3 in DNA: TGCGCCAGCAGCCCCCGGGACAGGGGGCCGGAAAAACTGTTTTTT. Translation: CASSPRDRGPEKLFF.

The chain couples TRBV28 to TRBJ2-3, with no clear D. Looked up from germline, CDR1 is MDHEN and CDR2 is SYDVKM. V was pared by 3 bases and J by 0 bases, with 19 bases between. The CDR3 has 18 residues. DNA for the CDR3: TGTGCCAGCAGTTTTAGTCTTTGGACCTCGGGTAGCACAGATACGCAGTATTTT. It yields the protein CASSFSLWTSGSTDTQYF.

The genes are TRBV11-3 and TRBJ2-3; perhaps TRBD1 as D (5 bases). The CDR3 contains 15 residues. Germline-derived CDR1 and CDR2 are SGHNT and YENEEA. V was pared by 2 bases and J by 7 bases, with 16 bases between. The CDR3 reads CASSLSRGNQNTQYF. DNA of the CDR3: TGTGCCAGCAGCTTATCAAGGGGCAACCAGAATACGCAGTATTTT.

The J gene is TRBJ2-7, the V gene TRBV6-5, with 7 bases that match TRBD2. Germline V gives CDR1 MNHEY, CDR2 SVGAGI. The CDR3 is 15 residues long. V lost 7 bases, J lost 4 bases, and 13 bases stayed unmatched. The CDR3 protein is CASKISGLAAYEQYF. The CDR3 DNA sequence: TGTGCCAGCAAAATTTCGGGGCTAGCGGCTTACGAGCAGTACTTC.

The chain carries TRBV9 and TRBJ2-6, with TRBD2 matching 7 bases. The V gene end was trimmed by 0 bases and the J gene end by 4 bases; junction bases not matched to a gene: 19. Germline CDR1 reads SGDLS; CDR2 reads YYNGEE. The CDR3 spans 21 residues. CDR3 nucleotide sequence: TGTGCCAGCAGCGTAGCTATTCTCGGGATCGCGGGAGTAAGGGGGGCCAACGTCCTGACTTTC. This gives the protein CASSVAILGIAGVRGANVLTF.

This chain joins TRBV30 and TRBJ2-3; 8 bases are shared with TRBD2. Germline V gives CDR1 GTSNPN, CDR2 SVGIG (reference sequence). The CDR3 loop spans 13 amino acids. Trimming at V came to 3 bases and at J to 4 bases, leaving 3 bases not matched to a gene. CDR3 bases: TGTGCCTGGAGCGGGAGGGTTGCAGATACGCAGTATTTT. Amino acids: CAWSGRVADTQYF. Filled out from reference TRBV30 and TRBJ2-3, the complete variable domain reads SQTIHQWPATLVQPVGSPLSLECTVEGTSNPNLYWYRQAAGRGLQLLFYSVGIGQISSEVPQNLSASRPQDRQFILSSKKLLLSDSGFYLCAWSGRVADTQYFGPGTRLTVL.

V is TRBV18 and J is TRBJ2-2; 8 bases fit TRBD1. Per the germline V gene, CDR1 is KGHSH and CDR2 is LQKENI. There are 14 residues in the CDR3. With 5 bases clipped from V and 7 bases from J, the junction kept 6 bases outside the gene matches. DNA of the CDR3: TGTGCCAGCTCAAGCCAGGGGGCAAACGGGGAGCTGTTTTTT. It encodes CASSSQGANGELFF. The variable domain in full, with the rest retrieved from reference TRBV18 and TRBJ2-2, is NAGVMQNPRHLVRRRGQEARLRCSPMKGHSHVYWYRQLPEEGLKFMVYLQKENIIDESGMPKERFSAEFPKEGPSILRIQQVVRGDSAAYFCASSSQGANGELFFGEGSRLTVL.

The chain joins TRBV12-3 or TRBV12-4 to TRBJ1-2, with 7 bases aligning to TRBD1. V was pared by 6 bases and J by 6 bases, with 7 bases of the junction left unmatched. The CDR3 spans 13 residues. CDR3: CASRQTGWDGYTF. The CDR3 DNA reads TGTGCCAGCAGACAGACAGGGTGGGATGGCTACACCTTC.